This T cell receptor beta chain was profiled in a study of shared clonotypes between healthy human individuals. Germline CDR1 reads LNHDA; CDR2 reads SQIVND (reference sequence). The CDR3 spans 17 residues. The ends were cut back, 8 bases at V and 0 bases at J, with 23 bases in the middle. Sorted-subset replicate PCRs used 150 to 200 ng DNA, about 30,000 T cell genomes. How the authors handled the data: With immunoSEQ giving junction-only sequences and no quality scores, filtering differed. Libraries were prepared by immunoSEQ multiplex PCR; TCRdb keeps only in-frame clonotypes and omits some of them. The D gene and trimming were derived from the DNA, and the V and J assignments and clone size from that table. The sample has some 1,600,000 clones; 98% are singletons. Findings and limits, study-wide: Although depth was large, rarefaction showed that sequencing of the sorted subsets was incomplete. The generation probabilities recorded for non-shared clonotypes fell below those of clonotypes shared by all four donors.

Concerning this clone: What it recognizes is unknown.

This receptor was identified in a man aged 25 to 40 in good health. Input material: naive CD4+ T cells sorted from blood. Subset reported: CD45RA+ positively selected. The genes are TRBV19 and TRBJ2-7, with a possible D match to TRBD1 (6 bases). The chain's CDR3 is CASLFWLWQGNSYEQYF. The DNA for the CDR3 is TGTGCCAGTCTCTTTTGGCTGTGGCAGGGGAACTCCTACGAGCAGTACTTC.